The source of this TCR beta chain is a study of blood T cell repertoires in COVID-19. The overall study: Whether acute or convalescent, the COVID-19 samples came from the United States, Italy and Spain. PBMCs, B-cell-depleted T cells, or T cells were the source of the cDNA or gDNA that made up the material.

Per the original data handling: The assay estimated nucleated cells by amplifying reference gene primers. Sequencing used immunoSEQ multiplex PCR; TCRdb keeps in-frame clones, though not all of them. Clone size and the V and J calls come from that table; the DNA yielded D and trimming. The table lists roughly 94,000 clones, 75% to 85% of them singletons. This clone showed up just once. The sequence came from a man between 60 and 75 years old with acute or convalescent COVID-19. Material for sequencing was peripheral blood.

The CDR3 DNA follows: TGCAGCGTTGACGGATTAGAGCGGGGGAGCTCCTACAATGAGCAGTTCTTC. Residues: CSVDGLERGSSYNEQFF. This rearrangement joins TRBV29-1 to TRBJ2-1, with 8 nucleotides matching TRBD2. CDR1 and CDR2 (germline): SQVTM, ANQGSEA. This CDR3 has 17 amino acids. V dropped 3 bases and J dropped 0; count of bases not matched to a gene: 10.